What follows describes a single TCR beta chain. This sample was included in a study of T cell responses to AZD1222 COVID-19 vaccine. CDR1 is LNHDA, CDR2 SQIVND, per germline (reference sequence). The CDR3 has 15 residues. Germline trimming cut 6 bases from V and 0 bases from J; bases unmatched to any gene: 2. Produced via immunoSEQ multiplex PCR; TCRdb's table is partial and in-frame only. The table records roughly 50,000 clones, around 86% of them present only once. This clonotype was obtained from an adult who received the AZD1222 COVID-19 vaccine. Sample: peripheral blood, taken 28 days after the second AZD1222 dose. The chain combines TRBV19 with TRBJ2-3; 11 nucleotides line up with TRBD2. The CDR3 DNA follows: TGTGCCAGTAGACTAGCGGGGGCTAGCACAGATACGCAGTATTTT. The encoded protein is CASRLAGASTDTQYF.